The clone carrying this TCR beta chain was seen at least ten times. These data come from a study of low-dose radiotherapy and immunotherapy resistance in tumors. Across the study: Every six weeks patients received intravenous ipilimumab 1 mg/kg, and every two weeks they received intravenous nivolumab 240 mg.

As to time point: before trial treatment. The donors' treatment consisted of nivolumab, ipilimumab, aspirin, low-dose cyclophosphamide and low-dose radiotherapy. Germline CDR1 and CDR2: LNHDA and SQIVND (reference sequence). With V trimmed by 4 bases and J by 7 bases, 10 bases remained unmatched. This CDR3 is 16 amino acids long. TRAV- and TRBV-specific primers, spanning alpha and beta chains, primed first-strand cDNA. TCR amplification used 20 PCR cycles, a constant-region primer and a V-primer adapter. TCRdb called the reads again in MiXCR, with one record for every CDR3 protein. The profile shows approximately 89,000 distinct CDR3 sequences, around 18% of them singletons.

V is TRBV19 and J is TRBJ2-2, with TRBD1 matching over 9 bases. The receptor comes from a male donor with prostate cancer. The sample was PBMCs, taken before treatment. The CDR3 protein is CASSRPGQGTGGELFF. For the CDR3, the DNA is TGTGCCAGTAGTAGGCCGGGACAGGGAACGGGCGGGGAGCTGTTTTTT.